This T cell receptor beta chain was sequenced during a study of blood T cell repertoires in COVID-19 (dated by TCRdb to between 2020 and 2021). Regarding the study in general: Collaborator samples came from the United States, Italy and Spain and covered acute and convalescent phases of COVID-19. A freely available public database, intended as a resource for researchers studying the immune response to SARS-CoV-2, is where the repertoires were released. The samples were drawn from two sources: the first 160 participants of the ongoing ImmuneRACE study, and some 1,300 subjects contributed by 6 global collaborators. The material from the prospective study consisted of cDNA or gDNA derived from T cells, B-cell-depleted T cells, or PBMCs. Deeply sampled blood TCRbeta repertoires from subjects exposed to, actively infected with, or recovered from COVID-19 were included in the dataset. HLA class I and class II types, where available, came from metadata supplied by the sample provider rather than from assay-based typing. Sample metadata almost always included a de-identified subject ID, COVID-19 status, age in years and sex.

The collaborating institutions used their own protocols to collect whole blood in K2EDTA tubes. For TCRbeta analysis, collaborators shipped samples as frozen whole blood, isolated PBMCs, or DNA extracted from either of those sample types. Results the study describes overall, beyond this receptor: Clinical and demographic metadata were provided uncurated, with the amount varying by source and participant.

The immunoSEQ Assay, a bias-controlled multiplex PCR, was used to amplify TCRbeta CDR3 regions from genomic DNA. The authors' analysis ran thus. The number of nucleated cells in each sample was estimated by amplification of reference gene primers within the assay. Sequence reads were collapsed and filtered to measure the absolute abundance of every unique TCRbeta CDR3 rearrangement. For each sample, productive Simpson clonality was calculated as the square root of Simpson's diversity index across productive rearrangements. TCRdb took over this immuneACCESS table, retaining in-frame rearrangements with V and J assigned. Such tables are incomplete; in checked studies, under half of the missing clones stem from an unresolved V gene, and the remainder is unexplained. Clonal size and the V and J genes are those of that table, whereas D and trimming came from the DNA. A total of over 150,000 clones appear in this sample, about 86% of them only once. The top ten clonotypes cover approximately 7% of the sample.

Sequences MNHEY (CDR1) and SVGEGT (CDR2) are obtained from the germline V gene. There are 14 amino acids in the CDR3, from cysteine to phenylalanine inclusive. Only the CDR3 portion is preserved as DNA: 42 bases, with reading frame beginning at the first base. V drops 5 bases and J drops 4 bases, leaving 14 bases in between. In its sample, this clone was seen a few times. Its antigen target is currently unknown. Per-base qualities were not stored, and no clone one base away is much larger. This clonotype was sampled from a man aged 45-65 years with active or convalescent COVID-19. Material for sequencing was peripheral blood. Here the chain combines TRBV6-2 or TRBV6-3 and TRBJ1-2, with the D gene not clear enough to name. The CDR3 reads as follows: CASSTPESFYGYTF. The DNA reads TGTGCCAGCAGTACGCCGGAGAGTTTCTATGGCTACACCTTC.